The following is a TCR beta chain sequence with its context. Seattle participants joined during active infection and were tracked over time. Original handling: Cell counts per sample came from amplifying reference gene primers. The protocol was immunoSEQ multiplex PCR, while the TCRdb copy is restricted to in-frame clones and leaves out a portion. V, J and clone size are taken as reported in that table, and D and trimming were inferred from the DNA itself. The sample carries roughly 320,000 clones, roughly 89% recorded once. V gave up 3 bases and J gave up 5 bases; unmatched junction bases: 9. Germline lookup yields CDR1 SGHNT and CDR2 YYREEE (reference sequence). The CDR3 runs 15 residues. This sample stems from a study of blood T cell repertoires in COVID-19. The wider study: The samples span acute and convalescent COVID-19 from the United States, Italy and Spain. T cells, B-cell-depleted T cells, or PBMCs provided the cDNA or gDNA that served as material.

The chain joins TRBV5-4 to TRBJ2-5; 8 bases match TRBD2. The clonotype originates from a woman under 40 with COVID-19, enrolled during active disease. What was sequenced was peripheral blood. The CDR3 coding sequence is TGTGCCAGCAGCTCGACCGGGACTAGTAGGGAGACCCAGTACTTC. Protein sequence: CASSSTGTSRETQYF.